This T cell receptor (beta chain) was captured by sequencing in a study of vaccination and CD4 T cells after COVID-19. Study-level points and caveats: Convalescent patient numbers were relatively low, with no early post-infection timepoints. Convalescent patients saw a median 86.3% of their reactive clones show up only after vaccination.

Treatment of the sample: approximately nine-day PBMC culture with coronavirus spike peptide pools or control peptides (ViraFEST assay). The unexposed donor provided CD4+ T cells, which were taken before the COVID-19 pandemic (2011-2018). Germline V lookup: CDR1 DFQATT, CDR2 SNEGSKA (reference sequence). The CDR3 totals 13 residues. Trimming took off 1 base at V and 13 bases at J, with 17 bases between the two ends. The Oncomine TCR Beta short-read assay generated sequence data from the DNA of cultured CD4+ T cells. TCRdb analysed the PCR reads with MiXCR anew, one entry per CDR3 protein. The table records more than 8,500 distinct CDR3 sequences, approximately 62% of them present only once. This clonotype was counted a single time. The antigen is unknown.

Sequenced sample: CD4+ T cells from blood, cultured in vitro. V usage is TRBV20-1 and J usage is TRBJ2-1, with a possible D match to TRBD2 (6 bases). This receptor was obtained from a human donor in good health. CDR3 loop: CSARGDSRMAQFF. For the CDR3, the DNA is TGCAGTGCTAGAGGGGACTCCCGCATGGCCCAGTTCTTC.